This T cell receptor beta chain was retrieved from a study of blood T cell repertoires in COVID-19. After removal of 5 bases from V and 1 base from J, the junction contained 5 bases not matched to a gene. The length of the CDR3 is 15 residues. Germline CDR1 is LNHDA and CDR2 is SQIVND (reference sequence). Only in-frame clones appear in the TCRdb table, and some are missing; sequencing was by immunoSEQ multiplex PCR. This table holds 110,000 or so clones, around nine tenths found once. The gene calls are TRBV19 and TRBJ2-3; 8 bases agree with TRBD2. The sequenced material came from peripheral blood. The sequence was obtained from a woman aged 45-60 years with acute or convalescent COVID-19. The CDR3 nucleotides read TGTGCCAGTAGTCGCCCAGCGGGAGGCACAGATACGCAGTATTTT. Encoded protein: CASSRPAGGTDTQYF.